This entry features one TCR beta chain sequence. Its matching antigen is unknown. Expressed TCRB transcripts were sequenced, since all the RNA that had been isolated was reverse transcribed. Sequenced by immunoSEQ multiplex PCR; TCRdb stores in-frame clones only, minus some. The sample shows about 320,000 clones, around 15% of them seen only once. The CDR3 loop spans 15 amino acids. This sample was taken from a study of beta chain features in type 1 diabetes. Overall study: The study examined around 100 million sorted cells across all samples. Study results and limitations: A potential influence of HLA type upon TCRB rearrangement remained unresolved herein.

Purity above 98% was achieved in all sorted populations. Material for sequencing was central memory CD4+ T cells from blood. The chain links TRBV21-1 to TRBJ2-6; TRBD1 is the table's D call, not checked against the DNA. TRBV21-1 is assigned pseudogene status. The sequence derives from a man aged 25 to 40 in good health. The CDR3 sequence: CASNRGSDGANVLTF. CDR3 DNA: TGTGCCAGCAATAGGGGTTCGGATGGGGCCAACGTCCTGACTTTC.